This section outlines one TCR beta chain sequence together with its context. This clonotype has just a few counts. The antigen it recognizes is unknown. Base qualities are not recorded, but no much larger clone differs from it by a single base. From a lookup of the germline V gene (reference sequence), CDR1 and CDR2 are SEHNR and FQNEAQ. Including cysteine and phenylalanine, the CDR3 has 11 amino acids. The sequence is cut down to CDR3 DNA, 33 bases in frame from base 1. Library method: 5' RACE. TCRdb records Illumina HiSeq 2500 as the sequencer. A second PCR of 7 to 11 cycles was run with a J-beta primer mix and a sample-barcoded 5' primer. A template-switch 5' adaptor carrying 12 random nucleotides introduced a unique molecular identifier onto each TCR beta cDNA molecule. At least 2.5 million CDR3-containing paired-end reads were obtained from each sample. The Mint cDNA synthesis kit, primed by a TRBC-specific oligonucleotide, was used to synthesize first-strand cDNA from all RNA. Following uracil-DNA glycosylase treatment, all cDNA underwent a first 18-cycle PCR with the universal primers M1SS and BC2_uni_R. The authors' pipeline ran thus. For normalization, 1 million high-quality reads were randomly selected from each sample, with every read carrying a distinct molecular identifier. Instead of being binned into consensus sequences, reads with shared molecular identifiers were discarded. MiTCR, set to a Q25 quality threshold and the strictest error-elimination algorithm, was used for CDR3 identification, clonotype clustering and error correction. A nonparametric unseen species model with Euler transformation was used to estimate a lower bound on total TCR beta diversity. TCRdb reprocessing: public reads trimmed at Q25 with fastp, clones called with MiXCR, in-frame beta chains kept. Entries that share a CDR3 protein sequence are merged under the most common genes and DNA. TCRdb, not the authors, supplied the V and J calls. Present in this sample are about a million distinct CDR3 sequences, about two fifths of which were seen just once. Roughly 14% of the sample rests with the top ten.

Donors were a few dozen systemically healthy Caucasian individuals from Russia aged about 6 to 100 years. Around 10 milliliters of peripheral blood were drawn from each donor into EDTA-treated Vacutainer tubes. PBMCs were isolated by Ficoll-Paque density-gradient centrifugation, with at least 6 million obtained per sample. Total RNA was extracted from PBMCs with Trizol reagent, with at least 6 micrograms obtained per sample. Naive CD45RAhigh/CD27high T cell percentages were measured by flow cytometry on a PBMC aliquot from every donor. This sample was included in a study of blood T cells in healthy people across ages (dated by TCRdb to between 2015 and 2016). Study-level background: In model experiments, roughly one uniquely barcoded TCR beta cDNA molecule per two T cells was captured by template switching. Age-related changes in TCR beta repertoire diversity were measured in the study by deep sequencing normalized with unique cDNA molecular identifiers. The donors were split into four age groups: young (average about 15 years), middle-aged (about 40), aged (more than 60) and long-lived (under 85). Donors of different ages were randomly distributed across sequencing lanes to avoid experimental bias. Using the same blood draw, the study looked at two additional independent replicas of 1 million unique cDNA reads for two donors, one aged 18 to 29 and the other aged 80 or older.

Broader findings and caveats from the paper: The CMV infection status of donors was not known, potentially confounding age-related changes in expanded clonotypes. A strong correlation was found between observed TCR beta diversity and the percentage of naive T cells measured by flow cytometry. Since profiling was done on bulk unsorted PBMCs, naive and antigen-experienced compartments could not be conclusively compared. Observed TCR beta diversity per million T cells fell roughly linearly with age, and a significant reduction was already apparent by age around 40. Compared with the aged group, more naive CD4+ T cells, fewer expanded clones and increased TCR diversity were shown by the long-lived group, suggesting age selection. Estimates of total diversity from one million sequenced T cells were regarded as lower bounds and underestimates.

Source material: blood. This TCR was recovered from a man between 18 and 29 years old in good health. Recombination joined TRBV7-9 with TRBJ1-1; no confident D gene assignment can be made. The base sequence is TGTGTTAGGTTAGCGTACACTGAAGCTTTCTTT. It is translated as CVRLAYTEAFF.